The rows below give T cell receptor beta chains drawn from one sample of a study of shared clonotypes between healthy human individuals. Data came from immunoSEQ multiplex PCR; TCRdb stores just in-frame clones and leaves some out. The table shows about a million clones, with 70% to 80% occurring only once. Input material: memory CD4+ T cells sorted from blood. The receptors here all came from a man between 18 and 29 years old in good health. Each CDR3 is given with its conserved first and last residue. Each record gives: J gene, D gene, V gene, clone size, CDR3 protein, CDR3 DNA. A D gene is named only where the DNA matches it firmly. Part of the rows lack a size; the others show once, few, many or a class for expanded clones.

TRBJ2-5 | - | TRBV10-3 | - | CAIKDGGTETQYF | TGTGCCATCAAGGATGGGGGAACAGAGACCCAGTACTTC
TRBJ2-6 | - | TRBV28 | - | CASSLSRGANVLTF | TGTGCCAGCAGTTTATCGCGAGGGGCCAACGTCCTGACTTTC
TRBJ1-1 | - | TRBV4-3 | - | CASSQESQGNTEAFF | TGCGCCAGCAGCCAAGAATCACAGGGGAACACTGAAGCTTTCTTT
TRBJ1-4 | - | TRBV5-1 | - | CASSSWGADEKLFF | TGCGCCAGCAGCTCGTGGGGGGCGGATGAAAAACTGTTTTTT
TRBJ2-3 | TRBD2 | TRBV25-1 | - | CASSEFSGSSDTQYF | TGTGCCAGCAGTGAATTTAGCGGGAGTAGCGATACGCAGTATTTT
TRBJ2-3 | - | TRBV19 | - | CASSTNSLSVGRTQYF | TGTGCCAGTAGTACCAATAGCCTCTCCGTCGGTAGGACGCAGTATTTT
TRBJ2-1 | TRBD2 | TRBV7-2 | - | CASSLSSGGSPNEQFF | TGTGCCAGCAGTCTAAGTAGCGGGGGTTCTCCCAATGAGCAGTTCTTC
TRBJ1-4 | TRBD1 | TRBV7-9 | - | CASSSIQGRSSEKLFF | TGTGCCAGCAGCTCCATACAGGGGCGGTCGAGTGAAAAACTGTTTTTT
TRBJ2-7 | TRBD1 | TRBV20-1 | - | CSAQTGGEQYF | TGCAGTGCTCAGACAGGGGGCGAGCAGTACTTC
TRBJ1-3 | TRBD1 | TRBV11-3 | few | CASSQGQGSGNTIYF | TGTGCCAGCAGCCAGGGACAGGGATCTGGAAACACCATATATTTT
TRBJ1-5 | - | TRBV6-1 | - | CASRASPNQPQHF | TGTGCCAGCCGGGCAAGCCCTAATCAGCCCCAGCATTTT
TRBJ2-3 | - | TRBV10-3 | - | CAINEGDTDTQYF | TGTGCCATCAACGAGGGAGATACCGATACGCAGTATTTT
TRBJ2-2 | - | TRBV9 | - | CASSVVSYNGELFF | TGTGCCAGCAGCGTAGTCAGTTACAACGGGGAGCTGTTTTTT